There are a few counts of the clone carrying this TCR beta chain. Its antigen is not identified. This sample stems from a study of beta chain features in type 1 diabetes. Overall study context: Sorted cells from all samples, numbering 95 million to 140 million, were examined. Overall study findings and caveats: Significant though moderate, a shortening of TCRB CDR3s appeared in all four CD4+ subsets of Type 1 diabetes patients.

All of the isolated RNA was reverse transcribed, so expressed TCRB transcripts were sequenced. Assay used: immunoSEQ multiplex PCR; TCRdb lists only in-frame clones, some missing. Of 300,000 to 400,000 clones in the sample, around 9% are singletons; the top ten hold about 1%. This clonotype was sampled from a man in his thirties or forties with type 1 diabetes. Sample: central memory CD4+ T cells from blood.

The chain's CDR3 is CASSSLTAWGPGELFF. CDR3 coding DNA: TGTGCCAGCAGCTCCCTGACAGCCTGGGGCCCCGGGGAGCTGTTTTTT. V and J are TRBV11-2 and TRBJ2-2; tentatively, D is TRBD1 (5 bases). Trimming cost V 4 bases and J 6 bases, with 18 bases left between them. Germline CDR1 and CDR2: SGHAT and FQNNGV. The CDR3 extends over 16 amino acids.